The sequence of this T cell receptor (beta chain) was determined in a study of glioma-infiltrating T cells. Study results and limitations: Only very few CDR3 sequences appeared in both tissue and blood. Gliomas, especially low-grade, showed above-expected tissue-blood divergence; non-neoplastic patients showed below.

This clonotype turned up a few times. What it recognizes is unknown. CDR1 LGHNT and CDR2 FRNRAP come from the germline V gene. There are 18 residues in the CDR3. The germline V and J ends were trimmed by 0 bases and 0 bases, with 17 bases remaining between them. Using RNA template, CDR3s of TCR alpha and beta were amplified with iRepertoire arm-PCR. Input was 100-400 ng of tissue mRNA or PBMC total RNA. TCRdb reprocessed the multiplex PCR reads with MiXCR, giving one entry per CDR3 protein. The sample includes about 180,000 distinct CDR3 sequences, around 40% seen only once; the top ten take under 6.5%.

Material: glioma tissue, nonneoplastic brain tissue, or PBMCs (not recorded which). The TCR sequence derives from a human donor with low-grade glioma or glioblastoma, undergoing nonglioma brain surgery, or in good health (not recorded which). V and J are TRBV12-5 and TRBJ1-1; TRBD1 is a possible D gene (6 bases). In nucleotides, the CDR3 is TGTGCTAGTGGTTTGGTATCGGGGGCAGCGTTTATGAACACTGAAGCTTTCTTT. This sequence encodes CASGLVSGAAFMNTEAFF. Filled out from reference TRBV12-5 and TRBJ1-1, the complete variable domain reads DARVTQTPRHKVTEMGQEVTMRCQPILGHNTVFWYRQTMMQGLELLAYFRNRAPLDDSGMPKDRFSAEMPDATLATLKIQPSEPRDSAVYFCASGLVSGAAFMNTEAFFGQGTRLTVV.